This is a list of T cell receptor beta chains from one sample in a study of T-cell memory formation after mild COVID-19. A single record per CDR3 protein comes from TCRdb applying MiXCR to the 5' RACE reads. This repertoire shows 350,000 to 450,000 distinct CDR3 sequences, less than 25% found once; its top ten account for 8.8%. Sequencing was done on a sample of PBMCs or a T cell subset sorted from them (not recorded which). All receptors come from an adult woman who had mild COVID-19 (a few samples of this study predate the infection). Cell type and time point are not known. Both conserved end residues are part of each CDR3. The order of the fields is D gene, V gene, clone size, J gene, CDR3 protein, CDR3 DNA. The D gene is left open where the match is weak. Clone size is given for some rows only: seen once, a few or many times, or a class if the clone is expanded.

d_call: NA
v_call: TRBV2
clone_size: NA
j_call: TRBJ1-2
cdr3_aa: CASSRDKLYGYTF
cdr3_nt: TGTGCCAGCAGCAGGGACAAGCTCTATGGCTACACCTTC

d_call: NA
v_call: TRBV30
clone_size: few
j_call: TRBJ2-5
cdr3_aa: CAWSVRGPETQYF
cdr3_nt: TGTGCCTGGAGTGTACGAGGGCCAGAGACCCAGTACTTC

d_call: NA
v_call: TRBV7-9
clone_size: few
j_call: TRBJ2-7
cdr3_aa: CASSPTVVAVAEQYF
cdr3_nt: TGTGCCAGCAGCCCGACAGTGGTAGCGGTTGCCGAGCAGTACTTC

d_call: NA
v_call: TRBV7-2
clone_size: NA
j_call: TRBJ2-1
cdr3_aa: CASSLVVGGASSYNEQFF
cdr3_nt: TGTGCCAGCAGCTTAGTCGTAGGGGGGGCTAGCTCCTACAATGAGCAGTTCTTC

d_call: NA
v_call: TRBV7-2
clone_size: NA
j_call: TRBJ2-7
cdr3_aa: CASSFLAAREQYF
cdr3_nt: TGTGCCAGCAGCTTCCTAGCAGCCCGCGAGCAGTACTTC

d_call: TRBD2
v_call: TRBV7-3
clone_size: few
j_call: TRBJ2-3
cdr3_aa: CASSLTAGGGPDTQYF
cdr3_nt: TGTGCCAGCAGCTTAACAGCGGGGGGCGGCCCAGATACGCAGTATTTT

d_call: TRBD2
v_call: TRBV6-5
clone_size: NA
j_call: TRBJ2-7
cdr3_aa: CASSPEVGAGVFYGNYEQYF
cdr3_nt: TGTGCCAGCAGCCCCGAGGTTGGAGCGGGAGTCTTTTATGGTAACTACGAGCAGTACTTC

d_call: NA
v_call: TRBV9
clone_size: few
j_call: TRBJ2-7
cdr3_aa: CASSVSVRDEQYF
cdr3_nt: TGTGCCAGCAGCGTATCCGTTCGGGACGAGCAGTACTTC

d_call: NA
v_call: TRBV5-1
clone_size: few
j_call: TRBJ2-7
cdr3_aa: CASSRGDPSYEQYF
cdr3_nt: TGCGCCAGCTCCAGAGGCGACCCCTCCTACGAGCAGTACTTC

d_call: NA
v_call: TRBV6-5
clone_size: few
j_call: TRBJ2-1
cdr3_aa: CATTPRQSGNEQFF
cdr3_nt: TGTGCCACCACCCCCAGGCAATCGGGTAATGAGCAGTTCTTC

d_call: TRBD2
v_call: TRBV4-3
clone_size: NA
j_call: TRBJ2-3
cdr3_aa: CASSQGKVPATSLADTQYF
cdr3_nt: TGCGCCAGCAGCCAAGGCAAGGTCCCCGCGACTAGCCTGGCGGATACGCAGTATTTT

d_call: NA
v_call: TRBV6-5
clone_size: few
j_call: TRBJ2-5
cdr3_aa: CASSPRTVAPVETQYF
cdr3_nt: TGTGCCAGCAGTCCCAGGACAGTCGCCCCCGTCGAGACCCAGTACTTC

d_call: NA
v_call: TRBV27
clone_size: few
j_call: TRBJ1-2
cdr3_aa: CASSLESQGGYGYTF
cdr3_nt: TGTGCCAGCAGTTTGGAGTCCCAGGGAGGGTATGGCTACACCTTC

d_call: NA
v_call: TRBV29-1
clone_size: few
j_call: TRBJ1-1
cdr3_aa: CSVEGIYTEAFF
cdr3_nt: TGCAGCGTTGAAGGGATCTACACTGAAGCTTTCTTT

d_call: NA
v_call: TRBV20-1
clone_size: few
j_call: TRBJ2-3
cdr3_aa: CSARPVSTDTQYF
cdr3_nt: TGCAGTGCTAGACCGGTTAGCACAGATACGCAGTATTTT

d_call: NA
v_call: TRBV11-1
clone_size: many
j_call: TRBJ2-3
cdr3_aa: CASRKTGTETDTQYF
cdr3_nt: TGTGCCAGCAGAAAAACCGGGACTGAGACAGATACGCAGTATTTT

d_call: NA
v_call: TRBV5-1
clone_size: few
j_call: TRBJ2-1
cdr3_aa: CASSLASVSSYNEQFF
cdr3_nt: TGCGCCAGCAGCTTGGCTAGCGTGAGCTCCTACAATGAGCAGTTCTTC

d_call: NA
v_call: TRBV24-1
clone_size: few
j_call: TRBJ2-3
cdr3_aa: CATSAGNPTDTQYF
cdr3_nt: TGTGCCACCAGCGCAGGTAATCCTACAGATACGCAGTATTTT

d_call: NA
v_call: TRBV11-2
clone_size: few
j_call: TRBJ1-1
cdr3_aa: CASSLWGSPEAFF
cdr3_nt: TGTGCCAGCAGCTTATGGGGTAGCCCTGAAGCTTTCTTT

d_call: NA
v_call: TRBV4-3
clone_size: NA
j_call: TRBJ2-1
cdr3_aa: CASSQDQGPQQFF
cdr3_nt: TGCGCCAGCAGCCAAGATCAGGGACCTCAGCAGTTCTTC

d_call: NA
v_call: TRBV30
clone_size: NA
j_call: TRBJ2-7
cdr3_aa: CAWSGSGLGYEQYF
cdr3_nt: TGTGCCTGGAGTGGGTCAGGGCTAGGATACGAGCAGTACTTC

d_call: TRBD1
v_call: TRBV6-2/TRBV6-3
clone_size: few
j_call: TRBJ2-1
cdr3_aa: CASSHHRGRHNEQFF
cdr3_nt: TGTGCCAGCAGTCATCACAGGGGGCGTCACAATGAGCAGTTCTTC

d_call: NA
v_call: TRBV12-3/TRBV12-4
clone_size: NA
j_call: TRBJ1-1
cdr3_aa: CASRMNWGGSNTEAFF
cdr3_nt: TGTGCCAGCAGGATGAACTGGGGGGGCTCGAACACTGAAGCTTTCTTT

d_call: NA
v_call: TRBV15
clone_size: NA
j_call: TRBJ2-3
cdr3_aa: CATSRDLVGTPTDTQYF
cdr3_nt: TGTGCCACCAGCAGAGATCTGGTGGGAACCCCCACAGATACGCAGTATTTT

d_call: NA
v_call: TRBV7-2
clone_size: NA
j_call: TRBJ2-2
cdr3_aa: CASSLESRGNTGELFF
cdr3_nt: TGTGCCAGCAGCTTAGAGTCGCGGGGGAACACCGGGGAGCTGTTTTTT

d_call: NA
v_call: TRBV12-3/TRBV12-4
clone_size: NA
j_call: TRBJ1-2
cdr3_aa: CASSRPPSANYGYTF
cdr3_nt: TGTGCCAGCAGCCGACCCCCGTCAGCTAACTATGGCTACACCTTC

d_call: TRBD1
v_call: TRBV29-1
clone_size: NA
j_call: TRBJ1-1
cdr3_aa: CSVRTGPEAFF
cdr3_nt: TGCAGCGTTCGGACAGGCCCCGAAGCTTTCTTT

d_call: NA
v_call: TRBV15
clone_size: NA
j_call: TRBJ2-1
cdr3_aa: CATSRDRRGEQFF
cdr3_nt: TGTGCCACCAGCAGAGATCGGAGAGGCGAGCAGTTCTTC

d_call: NA
v_call: TRBV5-1
clone_size: few
j_call: TRBJ1-1
cdr3_aa: CASSRGHPNTEAFF
cdr3_nt: TGCGCCAGCAGCAGGGGACATCCGAACACTGAAGCTTTCTTT

d_call: NA
v_call: TRBV12-3/TRBV12-4
clone_size: few
j_call: TRBJ2-7
cdr3_aa: CASSPRDFYYEQYF
cdr3_nt: TGTGCCAGCAGTCCCCGGGACTTCTATTACGAGCAGTACTTC

d_call: NA
v_call: TRBV20-1
clone_size: NA
j_call: TRBJ2-7
cdr3_aa: CSARSGSDPQPYEQYF
cdr3_nt: TGCAGTGCTAGGTCAGGGTCTGACCCCCAGCCCTACGAGCAGTACTTC

d_call: NA
v_call: TRBV27
clone_size: few
j_call: TRBJ2-7
cdr3_aa: CASSLTPNYEQYF
cdr3_nt: TGTGCCAGCAGCTTGACACCAAACTACGAGCAGTACTTC

d_call: NA
v_call: TRBV6-6
clone_size: NA
j_call: TRBJ1-2
cdr3_aa: CASSSLRETRSRGYTF
cdr3_nt: TGTGCCAGCAGTTCCCTGCGGGAGACACGATCTCGAGGCTACACCTTC

d_call: NA
v_call: TRBV6-6
clone_size: few
j_call: TRBJ1-6
cdr3_aa: CASSYPPGAVHFNSPLHF
cdr3_nt: TGTGCCAGCAGTTACCCTCCAGGGGCCGTTCACTTTAATTCACCCCTCCACTTT

d_call: TRBD2
v_call: TRBV20-1
clone_size: NA
j_call: TRBJ2-7
cdr3_aa: CSASPLAGVAYEQYF
cdr3_nt: TGCAGTGCTAGTCCTCTAGCGGGAGTGGCCTACGAGCAGTACTTC

d_call: TRBD2
v_call: TRBV5-5
clone_size: few
j_call: TRBJ2-2
cdr3_aa: CASSLSSGSPNTGELFF
cdr3_nt: TGTGCCAGCAGCTTGAGTAGCGGGAGTCCGAACACCGGGGAGCTGTTTTTT

d_call: TRBD1
v_call: TRBV4-1
clone_size: few
j_call: TRBJ2-7
cdr3_aa: CASSQTGTGRSEQYF
cdr3_nt: TGCGCCAGCAGCCAGACCGGGACAGGTAGGAGCGAGCAGTACTTC

d_call: NA
v_call: TRBV5-1
clone_size: NA
j_call: TRBJ2-2
cdr3_aa: CASAVGNTGELFF
cdr3_nt: TGCGCCAGCGCTGTAGGGAACACCGGGGAGCTGTTTTTT

d_call: TRBD1
v_call: TRBV29-1
clone_size: few
j_call: TRBJ2-7
cdr3_aa: CSVGFWGDRTYEQYF
cdr3_nt: TGCAGCGTGGGATTTTGGGGGGACAGGACCTACGAGCAGTACTTC

d_call: NA
v_call: TRBV10-3
clone_size: many
j_call: TRBJ2-1
cdr3_aa: CAISEFQGNEQFF
cdr3_nt: TGTGCCATCAGTGAGTTCCAGGGAAATGAGCAGTTCTTC

d_call: TRBD2
v_call: TRBV18
clone_size: NA
j_call: TRBJ2-3
cdr3_aa: CASSPSGEDTQYF
cdr3_nt: TGTGCCAGCTCACCCAGCGGGGAGGATACGCAGTATTTT

d_call: TRBD1
v_call: TRBV7-8
clone_size: few
j_call: TRBJ1-2
cdr3_aa: CASSLAQGAYGYTF
cdr3_nt: TGTGCCAGCAGCTTAGCGCAGGGGGCCTATGGCTACACCTTC